These 22 T cell receptor beta chains were sequenced from one sample in a study of blood T cells in healthy people across ages. Then a second PCR, running about 7 to 11 cycles, was carried out with a sample-barcoded 5' primer and a J-beta primer mix. Via MiXCR, TCRdb re-called the 5' RACE reads, giving one row per CDR3 protein. In the table there are about 650,000 distinct CDR3 sequences, approximately 29% of which are singletons. Material: blood. The receptors come from a woman of 80 years or more in good health.

This clonotype was recorded at least ten times. The CDR3 sequence is CASSRVTGERETQYF. The CDR3 region has the DNA TGCGCCAGCAGCCGAGTAACAGGGGAAAGGGAGACCCAGTACTTC. The chain joins TRBV4-3 to TRBJ2-5; TRBD1 matches 7 bases. Trimming removed 4 bases from V and 5 bases from J; junction bases left unmatched: 10. The germline V gene has CDR1 LGHNA and CDR2 YSLEER. This CDR3 has 15 residues.

There are a few counts of this clonotype. The chain links TRBV7-8 to TRBJ2-2; tentatively, D is TRBD1 or TRBD2 (5 bases each). Germline V gives CDR1 SGHVS, CDR2 FQNEAQ. The V end lost 5 bases, the J end lost 4 bases, and 14 bases lay between the germline ends. This CDR3 has 15 residues. The CDR3 sequence is CASSPYGGPTGELFF. The CDR3 DNA reads as TGTGCCAGCAGCCCTTATGGGGGACCCACCGGGGAGCTGTTTTTT.

This chain links TRBV3-1 with TRBJ2-2, with D uncertain. Looked up from germline, CDR1 is LGHDT and CDR2 is YNNKEL (reference sequence). This CDR3 spans 15 amino acids. V dropped 5 bases and J dropped 3 bases, with 13 bases sitting between them. The CDR3 sequence is CASSGGLTYTGELFF. For the CDR3, the DNA is TGTGCCAGCAGCGGCGGCCTCACGTACACCGGGGAGCTGTTTTTT.

This clonotype was counted a few times. The chain couples TRBV7-2 to TRBJ1-5; D is unresolved. V was clipped by 5 bases and J by 1 base, with 21 bases between them. CDR3 length: 18 amino acids. From germline, CDR1 is SGHTA and CDR2 FQGNSA. CDR3 sequence reads: CASSPTSGSVFSNQPQHF. For the CDR3, the DNA is TGTGCCAGCAGCCCGACGTCCGGTAGTGTGTTCAGCAATCAGCCCCAGCATTTT.

This clonotype was found many times. The V gene is TRBV12-3 or TRBV12-4, the J gene TRBJ1-6; D remains unclear. V was trimmed by 2 bases and J by 7 bases, leaving 9 bases between them. The CDR3 covers 14 residues. CDR3 protein: CASSLREGNSPLHF. In nucleotides, the CDR3 is TGTGCCAGCAGTTTAAGGGAGGGCAATTCACCCCTCCACTTT.

The sample holds many counts of this clonotype. The V gene is TRBV6-5, the J gene TRBJ2-7, with 9 bases matching TRBD1. The J segment lost 0 bases and the V segment lost 2 bases, leaving 2 bases of the junction unmatched. In germline, CDR1 is MNHEY, CDR2 SVGAGI. This CDR3 comprises 15 residues. This CDR3 reads CASSYGTGTSYEQYF. CDR3 coding DNA: TGTGCCAGCAGTTACGGGACAGGGACCTCCTACGAGCAGTACTTC.

This CDR3 is CASSYTEAFF. CDR3 nucleotides: TGTGCCAGCAGTTATACTGAAGCTTTCTTT. The gene calls are TRBV28 and TRBJ1-1; D is unresolved. The CDR3 extends over 10 amino acids. Per germline, CDR1 MDHEN and CDR2 SYDVKM. The V end was cut by 4 bases, the J end by 5 bases, with 2 bases between. The entire variable domain, with the rest obtained from reference TRBV28 and TRBJ1-1, is as follows: DVKVTQSSRYLVKRTGEKVFLECVQDMDHENMFWYRQDPGLGLRLIYFSYDVKMKEKGDIPEGYSVSREKKERFSLILESASTNQTSMYLCASSYTEAFFGQGTRLTVV.

This clonotype was seen repeatedly, ten times or more. The chain employs TRBV7-9 and TRBJ1-2; D not resolved. CDR1 and CDR2 from the germline V gene are SEHNR and FQNEAQ (reference sequence). The CDR3 totals 13 residues. Trimming left V 1 base short and J 8 bases short, with 11 bases between. DNA of the CDR3: TGTGCCAGCAGCTTAGAGGTGGATTCGGGCTACACCTTC. This translates into CASSLEVDSGYTF.

In this sample, this clonotype turned up many times. The V call is TRBV12-3 or TRBV12-4, the J call TRBJ2-3; TRBD1 matches 7 bases. The J segment lost 0 bases and the V segment lost 1 base, leaving 4 bases of the junction unmatched. The CDR3 is made up of 16 amino acids. CDR3 DNA: TGTGCCAGCAGTTTAGGAGGGGGCCCTAGCACAGATACGCAGTATTTT. Translating it yields CASSLGGGPSTDTQYF.

This chain links TRBV29-1 with TRBJ2-3; 8 bases are a match to TRBD2. The CDR3 sequence is 14 residues long. CDR1 is SQVTM and CDR2 is ANQGSEA in the germline V gene. Trimming at V came to 1 base and at J to 0 bases, leaving 0 bases not matched to a gene. The CDR3 DNA reads TGCAGCGTTGAAGCTAGCGGGAGCACAGATACGCAGTATTTT. It encodes CSVEASGSTDTQYF.

The chain links TRBV6-2 or TRBV6-3 to TRBJ1-5, with D perhaps matching TRBD1 (5 bases). CDR3 length equals 14 residues. Germline CDR1 and CDR2: MNHEY and SVGEGT. Trimming stripped 6 bases from V and 8 bases from J, with 17 bases between. The CDR3 loop is CASSRRDGREPQHF. The CDR3 nucleotides read TGTGCCAGCAGCCGCCGGGACGGACGAGAGCCCCAGCATTTT.

V is TRBV5-4 and J is TRBJ2-3, with TRBD1 matching 7 bases. V was pared by 2 bases and J by 0 bases, with 6 bases of the junction left unmatched. The CDR3 runs 16 residues. Germline V gene data show CDR1 as SGHNT and CDR2 as YYREEE (reference sequence). The CDR3 sequence is CASSLDRASSTDTQYF. The CDR3 bases are TGTGCCAGCAGCTTAGACAGGGCCTCTAGCACAGATACGCAGTATTTT.

This sequence joins TRBV28 and TRBJ1-2, with D unclear. V was pared by 5 bases and J by 0 bases, with 13 bases between. The CDR3 is 15 amino acids. Germline assignment: CDR1 MDHEN and CDR2 SYDVKM. The CDR3 reads CASSPHGVANYGYTF. For the CDR3, the DNA is TGTGCCAGCAGTCCCCACGGGGTAGCTAACTATGGCTACACCTTC.

This clonotype was found many times. The chain links TRBV18 to TRBJ2-3; D remains unclear. This CDR3 is 16 amino acids long. Per the germline V gene, CDR1 is KGHSH and CDR2 is LQKENI. V dropped 4 bases and J dropped 1 base, with 15 bases sitting between them. The DNA for the CDR3 is TGTGCCAGCTCACTTACTGACACACATCGCACAGATACGCAGTATTTT. Amino acid sequence: CASSLTDTHRTDTQYF.

This clonotype was counted ten times or more. The chain employs TRBV20-1 and TRBJ2-1; TRBD2 matches 8 bases. There are 14 residues in the CDR3. CDR1 and CDR2 from the germline V gene are DFQATT and SNEGSKA (reference sequence). J gave up 6 bases and V 5 bases, and 9 bases lay outside the gene matches. The CDR3 coding sequence is TGCAGTGCTCCCCAGGCGGGGGGCGGCAATGAGCAGTTCTTC. It codes for CSAPQAGGGNEQFF.

This clonotype has at least ten counts. This sequence joins TRBV6-5 and TRBJ2-1; the D gene is possibly TRBD1 (6 bases). V was cut by 5 bases and J by 7 bases, with 18 bases left in between. The CDR3 consists of 15 residues. Germline V CDR1 and CDR2: MNHEY, SVGAGI. The CDR3 is CASSPSQGQGNEQFF. CDR3 bases: TGTGCCAGCAGTCCAAGCCAGGGGCAGGGGAATGAGCAGTTCTTC.

This chain uses TRBV7-9 with TRBJ1-1, with D perhaps matching TRBD1 (5 bases). Trimming shortened V by 1 base and J by 6 bases, and 9 bases separated the two germline ends. The germline CDR1 and CDR2 sequences are SEHNR and FQNEAQ (reference sequence). The CDR3 has 13 amino acids. The CDR3 sequence: CASSLGGKPEAFF. CDR3 bases: TGTGCCAGCAGCTTAGGGGGGAAGCCTGAAGCTTTCTTT.

This clonotype was observed a few times. A read error is possible here, since a much larger clone lies one base away. The chain links TRBV10-3 to TRBJ2-1, with TRBD2 matching 11 bases. V was pared by 2 bases and J by 4 bases, with 4 bases of the junction left unmatched. Germline assignment: CDR1 ENHRY and CDR2 SYGVKD. The CDR3 spans 16 residues. In DNA, the CDR3 is TGTGCCATCAGTGAGCTAGCGGGGGGACAGTACAATGAGCAGTTCTTC. Amino acid sequence: CAISELAGGQYNEQFF.

A remark on this clonotype: This may be a read error, as it is one base from a much larger clone. The gene calls are TRBV4-3 and TRBJ1-1, with unresolved D. CDR3 size: 14 residues. Germline V CDR1 and CDR2: LGHNA, YSLEER. The CDR3 loop reads CASGQGEGHTEAFF. CDR3 DNA: TGCGCCAGCGGCCAAGGAGAAGGGCATACTGAAGCTTTCTTT.

This clonotype was picked up a small number of times. The rearrangement uses TRBV5-1 and TRBJ2-2, with 10 bases identical to TRBD2. The J segment lost 4 bases and the V segment lost 4 bases, leaving 4 bases of the junction unmatched. The CDR3 has 15 amino acids. Germline loops: CDR1 SGHRS, CDR2 YFSETQ. CDR3 nucleotides: TGCGCCAGCAGCCCGGCTAGCGGGGGCACCGGGGAGCTGTTTTTT. Encoded protein: CASSPASGGTGELFF.

This clonotype was seen once. A read error may account for a junction end that differs from germline. Written as DNA, the CDR3 is TGCGCCAGCAGTGAGTCGGGGGAGACCCAGTACTTC. Its protein product is CASSESGETQYF. V gene TRBV10-3 combines with J gene TRBJ2-5; TRBD2 is a possible D gene (5 bases). This CDR3 contains 12 residues. CDR1 ENHRY and CDR2 SYGVKD come from the germline V gene.

Many counts were recorded for this clonotype. This sequence joins TRBV4-3 and TRBJ2-1; perhaps TRBD2 as D (6 bases). Trimming pared 4 bases from V and 1 base from J, leaving 11 bases between. This CDR3 spans 15 amino acids. CDR1 is LGHNA, CDR2 YSLEER, per germline. The CDR3 region is CASSLASASYNEQFF. CDR3 coding DNA: TGCGCCAGCAGCCTTGCTAGCGCATCCTACAATGAGCAGTTCTTC.